Each of the 18 T cell receptor beta chains below was sequenced from the same sample in a study of T cell repertoires and leukemia-associated antigens. TCRdb analysed the 5' RACE reads with MiXCR anew, one entry per CDR3 protein. The data hold roughly 15,000 distinct CDR3 sequences, with roughly 40% observed a single time. These TCRs' antigens remain unknown. Sequenced input: CD3+ T cells sorted from blood and cultured. These receptor sequences come from a female donor in good health.

This clonotype is labeled as medium-sized. The V gene is TRBV20-1, the J gene TRBJ2-1; D not certain. From germline, CDR1 is DFQATT and CDR2 SNEGSKA (reference sequence). CDR3 length: 15 residues. V lost 0 bases and J lost 6, with 15 bases in between. The CDR3 sequence: CSARDRLINLNEQFF. DNA of the CDR3: TGCAGTGCTAGAGACCGACTCATAAACCTCAATGAGCAGTTCTTC.

This clonotype qualifies as medium-sized (0.01 to 0.1%). The rearrangement joins TRBV10-2 to TRBJ1-5; D may be TRBD1 (6 bases). This CDR3 has 14 amino acids. CDR1 and CDR2 (germline): WSHSY, SAAADI. Trimming took 4 bases from V and 6 from J, leaving 13 bases between them. The DNA for the CDR3 is TGCGCCAGCAGTGTAGGGGGAATCGGTCAGCCCCAGCATTTT. Its translation is CASSVGGIGQPQHF.

This clonotype is judged medium-sized. The chain recombines TRBV5-1 with TRBJ1-2, with D possibly being TRBD1 (6 bases). The germline CDR1 and CDR2 sequences are SGHRS and YFSETQ. The CDR3 contains 16 residues. The V end was cut by 5 bases, the J end by 4 bases, with 21 bases between. CDR3 nucleotides: TGCGCCAGCAGACCCGGGACACCGAACTCCCTCTATGGCTACACCTTC. Residues: CASRPGTPNSLYGYTF.

By sample share, this clonotype is medium-sized (0.01 to 0.1%). The genes are TRBV25-1 and TRBJ1-1; D is uncertain. Trimming took 4 bases from V and 1 from J, leaving 7 bases between them. The germline gives CDR1 MGHDK, CDR2 SYGVNS. The CDR3 loop spans 13 amino acids. Written as DNA, the CDR3 is TGTGCCAGCAGTGTAGGGAGGAACACTGAAGCTTTCTTT. This codes for CASSVGRNTEAFF.

This clonotype was seen a handful of times. The chain employs TRBV7-3 and TRBJ2-1, with 12 bases lining up with TRBD2. The CDR3 totals 16 residues. The germline CDR1 and CDR2 sequences are SGHTA and FQGTGA. V trimming: 1 base; J trimming: 6 bases; junction bases outside the gene matches: 4. The CDR3 bases are TGTGCCAGCAGCTTAAAACTAGCGGGAGGCGTCAATGAGCAGTTCTTC. The encoded protein is CASSLKLAGGVNEQFF.

This clonotype was seen repeatedly, ten times or more. This chain joins TRBV5-5 and TRBJ2-7; D perhaps matches TRBD1 (6 bases). The CDR3 loop spans 14 amino acids. From germline, CDR1 is SGHKS and CDR2 YYEKEE (reference sequence). Trimming removed 0 bases from V and 7 bases from J, with 14 bases in between. CDR3 residues: CASSLGWDMGEQYF. In DNA form, the CDR3 reads TGTGCCAGCAGCTTGGGTTGGGACATGGGGGAGCAGTACTTC.

This clonotype was seen many times. The chain joins TRBV5-1 to TRBJ2-1; weak D call: TRBD1 (6 bases). The CDR3 covers 15 residues. Trimming took off 0 bases at V and 0 bases at J, with 7 bases between the two ends. CDR1 and CDR2 from the germline V gene are SGHRS and YFSETQ. The CDR3 loop reads CASSLGQASYNEQFF. The CDR3 nucleotides are TGCGCCAGCAGCTTGGGACAGGCCTCCTACAATGAGCAGTTCTTC.

This clonotype was recorded at least ten times. The chain recombines TRBV6-2 or TRBV6-3 with TRBJ2-5, with D hard to call. Germline CDR1 is MNHEY and CDR2 is SVGEGT. The CDR3 has 10 residues. Trimming stripped 8 bases from V and 5 bases from J, with 6 bases between. The CDR3 loop reads CASASETQYF. CDR3 in DNA: TGTGCCAGCGCTTCGGAGACCCAGTACTTC.

The chain carries TRBV20-1 and TRBJ2-1, with TRBD1 matching over 7 bases. With V trimmed by 1 base and J by 9 bases, 9 bases remained unmatched. This CDR3 region has 14 residues. Germline lookup yields CDR1 DFQATT and CDR2 SNEGSKA (reference sequence). The CDR3 DNA reads as TGCAGTGCTAGAGGGACAGGTCCTTGGGGTGAGCAGTTCTTC. Its protein is CSARGTGPWGEQFF.

The chain joins TRBV27 to TRBJ2-7; D may be TRBD1 (5 bases). The V end was cut by 6 bases, the J end by 4 bases, with 16 bases between. CDR1 and CDR2 from the germline V gene are MNHEY and SMNVEV (reference sequence). There are 14 residues in the CDR3. CDR3 region: CASRAVMAGYEQYF. DNA for the CDR3: TGTGCCAGCAGGGCCGTGATGGCAGGGTACGAGCAGTACTTC.

The chain joins TRBV5-1 to TRBJ2-6; D remains unclear. This CDR3 comprises 15 residues. Germline assignment: CDR1 SGHRS and CDR2 YFSETQ. Trimming stripped 0 bases from V and 2 bases from J, with 6 bases between. The CDR3 region has the DNA TGCGCCAGCAGCTTGGGACGTGCTGGGGCCAACGTCCTGACTTTC. Amino acid sequence: CASSLGRAGANVLTF.

In its sample, this clonotype is medium-sized (0.01 to 0.1%). CDR3 nucleotides: TGTGCCAGCAGCTTAGATCGGACAGATAATTCACCCCTCCACTTT. Residues: CASSLDRTDNSPLHF. V is TRBV7-9 and J is TRBJ1-6; possible D gene TRBD1, 6 bases. The germline gives CDR1 SEHNR, CDR2 FQNEAQ (reference sequence). The CDR3 totals 15 residues. Trimming took off 1 base at V and 5 bases at J, with 9 bases between the two ends.

This clonotype was counted only a few times. This chain links TRBV7-2 with TRBJ2-3; no clear D. The CDR3 sequence is 14 residues long. Germline V lookup: CDR1 SGHTA, CDR2 FQGNSA. V lost 2 bases, J lost 1 base, and 7 bases lay in between. CDR3 loop: CASSLSARTDTQYF. DNA of the CDR3: TGTGCCAGCAGCTTAAGCGCCCGCACAGATACGCAGTATTTT.

This clonotype was observed many times. This chain joins TRBV28 and TRBJ2-6; 7 nucleotides match TRBD2. The germline V gene has CDR1 MDHEN and CDR2 SYDVKM. The CDR3 contains 15 residues. With 7 bases clipped from V and 2 bases from J, the junction kept 5 bases outside the gene matches. As DNA, the CDR3 is TGTGCCAGCACCACTGCGGGGGCTGGGGCCAACGTCCTGACTTTC. As protein: CASTTAGAGANVLTF.

By proportion, this clonotype is medium-sized. The V call is TRBV29-1, the J call TRBJ2-6; D possibly corresponds to TRBD2 (5 bases). Germline V gene lookup returns CDR1 SQVTM and CDR2 ANQGSEA. This CDR3 region has 15 residues. V lost 0 bases to trimming and J lost 12 bases, with 18 bases between them. The CDR3 DNA follows: TGCAGCGTTGAAGAATGGGGTGCTACTAGGTCCGTCCTGACTTTC. Protein: CSVEEWGATRSVLTF.

The CDR3 coding sequence is TGCAGTGTTGGGACACGGGAGACCCAGTACTTC. It specifies CSVGTRETQYF. The gene calls are TRBV20-1 and TRBJ2-5; a weak D match, TRBD1 (6 bases). V was clipped by 7 bases and J by 5 bases, with 11 bases between them. Germline CDR1 DFQATT, CDR2 SNEGSKA (reference sequence). The CDR3 contains 11 residues.

CDR3 amino acids: CPTSSRLTSSYEQYF. The CDR3 coding sequence is TGTCCGACCAGCAGCAGACTAACCTCCTCCTACGAGCAGTACTTC. The rearrangement uses TRBV15 and TRBJ2-7, with D possibly being TRBD2 (5 bases). Germline lookup yields CDR1 LNHNV and CDR2 YYDKDF (reference sequence). This CDR3 contains 15 residues. Full variable domain (rest looked up from reference TRBV15 and TRBJ2-7): DAMVIQNPRYQVTQFGKPVTLSCSQTLNHNVMYWYQQKSSQAPKLLFHYYDKDFNNEADTPDNFQSRRPNTSFCFLDIRSPGLGDTAMYLCPTSSRLTSSYEQYFGPGTRLTVT.

The rearrangement links TRBV3-1 to TRBJ2-7; 8 nucleotides align to TRBD2. Germline CDR1 and CDR2: LGHDT and YNNKEL (reference sequence). After removal of 2 bases from V and 3 bases from J, the junction contained 6 bases not matched to a gene. The CDR3 runs to 15 residues. The CDR3 DNA reads as TGTGCCAGCAGCCAACGCCCACGGGGGGGCTACGAGCAGTACTTC. Translated, it gives CASSQRPRGGYEQYF.